The rows below give T cell receptor beta chains drawn from one sample of a study of blood T cell repertoires in COVID-19. Libraries were prepared by immunoSEQ multiplex PCR; TCRdb keeps only in-frame clonotypes and omits some of them. Here the sample spans around 500,000 clones, around 87% being singletons. Sequencing was performed on PBMCs or T cells enriched from blood (not recorded which). These receptors were obtained from a woman aged 40 to 50 who had recovered from COVID-19. Each CDR3 is given with its conserved first and last residue. The D gene is left open where the match is weak. Size values are once, few and many counts, or a class for expanded clones, and some rows have none.

>TRBV12-3/TRBV12-4|NA|TRBJ1-4|NA
CASSLPGTEKLFF
TGTGCCAGCAGTCTCCCAGGTACAGAAAAGCTGTTTTTT
>TRBV15|NA|TRBJ1-5|TRBD1
CATSSGTGVLAQPQHF
TGTGCCACCAGCAGTGGGACAGGGGTTTTGGCTCAGCCCCAGCATTTT
>TRBV19|once|TRBJ2-4|NA
CASSISGGQIRDIQYF
TGTGCCAGTAGTATAAGCGGTGGACAGATCAGGGACATTCAGTACTTC
>TRBV18|once|TRBJ2-7|TRBD2
CASSPASGPSYEQYF
TGTGCCAGCTCACCGGCTAGCGGGCCCTCCTACGAGCAGTACTTC
>TRBV7-8|NA|TRBJ1-5|TRBD1
CASSFGTGGYSNQPQHF
TGTGCCAGCAGCTTTGGGACAGGGGGTTATAGCAATCAGCCCCAGCATTTT
>TRBV11-3|NA|TRBJ1-3|TRBD1
CASRTGSGNTIYF
TGTGCCAGCCGGACAGGGAGTGGAAACACCATATATTTT
>TRBV21-1|NA|TRBJ2-1|NA
CASSEREAGSGTYNEQFF
TGTGCCAGCAGCGAACGGGAAGCGGGCAGTGGAACATACAATGAGCAGTTCTTC
>TRBV25-1|NA|TRBJ2-7|TRBD1
CASTDRGIYEQYF
TGTGCCAGCACGGACAGGGGGATCTACGAGCAGTACTTC
>TRBV12-3/TRBV12-4|NA|TRBJ1-5|NA
CASTLGGLQPQHF
TGTGCCAGCACTTTGGGGGGGCTCCAGCCCCAGCATTTT
>TRBV20-1|NA|TRBJ1-5|NA
CSASRAGRGRGHQPQHF
TGCAGTGCTAGTAGGGCCGGGCGGGGGCGAGGGCATCAGCCCCAGCATTTT
>TRBV7-9|once|TRBJ2-7|TRBD2
CASSLAKREGGLVTYEQYF
TGTGCCAGCAGCTTAGCCAAGCGGGAGGGCGGCCTGGTCACGTACGAGCAGTACTTC
>TRBV10-3|NA|TRBJ2-1|TRBD2
CAISDLVGGRESQDEQFF
TGTGCCATCAGTGACCTGGTAGGCGGGAGGGAAAGTCAAGATGAGCAGTTCTTC
>TRBV25-1|NA|TRBJ1-1|NA
CASSDPGEMNTEAFF
TGTGCCAGCAGTGACCCAGGGGAAATGAACACTGAAGCTTTCTTT
>TRBV4-3|NA|TRBJ1-4|NA
CASSQDRVGLEEKLFF
TGCGCCAGCAGCCAAGACAGGGTGGGGTTGGAAGAAAAACTGTTTTTT
>TRBV4-3|NA|TRBJ2-7|NA
CASSQDQDSVYEQYF
TGCGCCAGCAGCCAAGATCAGGACAGCGTATACGAGCAGTACTTC
>TRBV11-2|NA|TRBJ2-5|TRBD2
CASSLELAGGMAQYF
TGTGCCAGCAGCTTAGAACTAGCGGGAGGAATGGCCCAGTACTTC
>TRBV5-5|NA|TRBJ1-6|TRBD1
CASSYNRGGKPLHF
TGTGCCAGCAGCTACAACAGGGGTGGGAAACCCCTCCACTTT
>TRBV19|NA|TRBJ2-7|TRBD2
CASSASGRGSYEQYF
TGTGCCAGTTCGGCTAGCGGGAGGGGTTCCTACGAGCAGTACTTC
>TRBV30|NA|TRBJ2-7|NA
CAWGLSPNSYEQYF
TGTGCCTGGGGACTGAGTCCCAATTCCTACGAGCAGTACTTC
>TRBV5-1|few|TRBJ2-7|NA
CASTTAPPPGGAYEQYF
TGCGCCAGCACCACCGCTCCACCCCCCGGAGGGGCCTACGAGCAGTACTTC
>TRBV15|NA|TRBJ2-1|TRBD2
CATSTSPLAGAYNEQFF
TGTGCCACCAGCACATCCCCTCTAGCGGGAGCCTACAATGAGCAGTTCTTC
>TRBV27|NA|TRBJ1-1|NA
CASTGRNTEAFF
TGTGCCAGCACTGGTAGGAACACTGAAGCTTTCTTT
>TRBV3-1/TRBV3-2|NA|TRBJ2-7|TRBD2
CASSQDRLAGAYEQYF
TGTGCCAGCAGCCAAGACCGATTAGCGGGAGCTTATGAGCAGTACTTC
>TRBV9|NA|TRBJ1-1|TRBD1
CASSVEGGLIMNTEAFF
TGTGCCAGCAGCGTAGAAGGGGGCCTCATTATGAACACTGAAGCTTTCTTT
>TRBV11-2|NA|TRBJ2-7|NA
CASSSASDRSSYEQYF
TGTGCCAGCAGCTCTGCTAGCGATAGGAGCTCCTACGAGCAGTACTTC
>TRBV5-1|NA|TRBJ1-1|TRBD1
CASSVTGGYTEAFF
TGCGCCAGCAGCGTGACAGGGGGCTACACTGAAGCTTTCTTT
>TRBV5-1|NA|TRBJ2-6|NA
CASSLEPGPGANVLTF
TGCGCCAGCAGCTTGGAGCCAGGGCCTGGGGCCAACGTCCTGACTTTC
>TRBV4-3|NA|TRBJ1-1|NA
CASSQDPGLSGFDTEAFF
TGCGCCAGCAGCCAAGACCCCGGTTTGTCGGGATTTGACACTGAAGCTTTCTTT
>TRBV10-1|NA|TRBJ2-3|TRBD2
CASSEFTSGLTDTQYF
TGCGCCAGCAGTGAGTTTACTAGCGGCCTCACAGATACGCAGTATTTT
>TRBV10-3|once|TRBJ2-1|NA
CAISDGEGGSYNEQFF
TGTGCCATCAGTGATGGGGAGGGGGGCTCCTACAATGAGCAGTTCTTC
>TRBV29-1|NA|TRBJ1-2|NA
CSAVFWGDNYGYTF
TGCAGCGCCGTATTTTGGGGGGACAACTATGGCTACACCTTC
>TRBV19|NA|TRBJ2-1|NA
CASSIEAQGSNEQFF
TGTGCCAGTAGTATAGAGGCACAGGGTTCCAATGAGCAGTTCTTC
>TRBV21-1|NA|TRBJ2-7|NA
CASSKGGQVPQPAYEQYF
TGTGCCAGCAGCAAAGGGGGACAGGTCCCCCAACCAGCCTACGAGCAGTACTTC
>TRBV7-9|NA|TRBJ1-2|TRBD1
CASSFGDRENYGYTF
TGTGCCAGCAGCTTTGGGGACAGGGAAAACTATGGCTACACCTTC
>TRBV2|NA|TRBJ2-7|TRBD1
CASRPRGRGQYF
TGTGCCAGCAGACCCAGGGGGCGCGGGCAGTACTTC
>TRBV2|NA|TRBJ1-3|TRBD1
CASRRDRGNTIYF
TGTGCCAGCCGCAGGGACAGGGGAAACACCATATATTTT
>TRBV24-1|NA|TRBJ1-3|NA
CATSSQISGNTIYF
TGTGCCACCAGTTCACAGATCTCTGGAAACACCATATATTTT
>TRBV5-1|NA|TRBJ2-7|NA
CASSLPGQPSYEQYF
TGCGCCAGCAGCTTGCCGGGACAACCCTCCTACGAGCAGTACTTC
>TRBV18|NA|TRBJ2-1|NA
CASSPQGQGSEGWQFF
TGTGCCAGCTCCCCCCAGGGGCAGGGTTCTGAAGGATGGCAGTTCTTC
>TRBV7-2|NA|TRBJ1-6|NA
CASSRSRHNSPLHF
TGTGCCAGCAGCCGTAGCAGACATAATTCACCCCTCCACTTT
>TRBV12-3/TRBV12-4|NA|TRBJ1-2|NA
CASTKTAYGYTF
TGTGCCAGCACCAAGACAGCCTATGGCTACACCTTC
>TRBV18|NA|TRBJ1-1|NA
CASSSTGSTEAFF
TGTGCCAGCTCATCGACAGGTAGCACTGAAGCTTTCTTT
>TRBV7-9|NA|TRBJ1-4|TRBD1
CASSPGQGSEKLFF
TGTGCCAGCAGCCCGGGACAGGGTTCTGAAAAACTGTTTTTT
>TRBV19|once|TRBJ1-1|NA
CASSSPRGLDTEAFF
TGTGCCAGTAGTTCCCCGCGAGGGTTGGACACTGAAGCTTTCTTT
>TRBV2|few|TRBJ2-1|NA
CASKVGVSGHEQFF
TGTGCCAGCAAAGTAGGAGTTTCAGGGCATGAGCAGTTCTTC
>TRBV19|NA|TRBJ2-5|NA
CASSILTGKQETQYF
TGTGCCAGTAGTATCTTAACAGGGAAGCAAGAGACCCAGTACTTC
>TRBV18|NA|TRBJ2-7|TRBD1
CASSPLQGTYEQYF
TGTGCCAGCTCACCCCTACAGGGGACCTACGAGCAGTACTTC
>TRBV7-6|NA|TRBJ2-7|NA
CASSLVGSSYEQYF
TGTGCCAGCAGCTTAGTCGGGTCTTCCTACGAGCAGTACTTC
>TRBV19|NA|TRBJ2-6|NA
CASRRGKSFFSGANVLTF
TGTGCCAGCCGAAGGGGGAAATCCTTCTTCTCCGGGGCCAACGTCCTGACTTTC
>TRBV7-6|NA|TRBJ1-1|TRBD1
CASSSGTVEAFF
TGTGCCAGCAGCTCCGGGACAGTAGAAGCTTTCTTT
>TRBV4-2|NA|TRBJ1-1|NA
CASSPRRGGETEAFF
TGTGCCAGCAGCCCCAGGCGCGGGGGAGAGACTGAAGCTTTCTTT
>TRBV27|NA|TRBJ2-1|TRBD1
CASSSVGTGYNEQFF
TGTGCCAGCAGCTCGGTCGGGACAGGGTACAATGAGCAGTTCTTC
>TRBV14|NA|TRBJ1-6|TRBD1
CASSQDSRQGRGNSPLHF
TGTGCCAGCAGCCAAGATAGTCGACAGGGGAGGGGGAATTCACCCCTCCACTTT
>TRBV6-2/TRBV6-3|NA|TRBJ2-2|NA
CASSPIRRGTGELFF
TGTGCCAGCAGCCCCATCCGGAGGGGCACCGGGGAGCTGTTTTTT
>TRBV6-2/TRBV6-3|NA|TRBJ1-2|NA
CASSYVQGNGYTF
TGTGCCAGCAGTTACGTCCAGGGTAATGGCTACACCTTC
>TRBV27|NA|TRBJ2-2|TRBD1
CASSFTPADRVTGELFF
TGTGCCAGCAGTTTTACCCCCGCGGACAGGGTCACCGGGGAGCTGTTTTTT
>TRBV9|NA|TRBJ2-1|NA
CASSVGASRDNEQFF
TGTGCCAGCAGCGTAGGGGCTAGCCGCGACAATGAGCAGTTCTTC
>TRBV27|few|TRBJ1-6|NA
CASSYQLGGGGQVYNSPLHF
TGTGCCAGCAGTTACCAATTAGGAGGCGGGGGGCAAGTGTATAATTCACCCCTCCACTTT
>TRBV5-1|NA|TRBJ1-2|TRBD1
CASSPRDRGYGYTF
TGCGCCAGCAGCCCCCGGGACAGGGGCTATGGCTACACCTTC
>TRBV27|NA|TRBJ2-5|TRBD1
CASSWGDRERETQYF
TGTGCCAGCAGTTGGGGGGACAGGGAGAGGGAGACCCAGTACTTC